Listed here are 16 T cell receptor beta chains from one sample, sequenced in a study of cytomegalovirus exposure and HLA in healthy donors. Sequenced by immunoSEQ multiplex PCR; TCRdb stores in-frame clones only, minus some. The data show around 200,000 clones, roughly 88% seen once. Sequencing used PBMCs. These receptors were obtained from a young woman in good health and CMV-seronegative.

The chain uses TRBV30 and TRBJ1-4, with TRBD1 identical over 7 bases. Germline trimming cut 8 bases from V and 4 bases from J; bases unmatched to any gene: 10. The germline gives CDR1 GTSNPN, CDR2 SVGIG (reference sequence). This CDR3 has 14 residues. CDR3 residues: CAGREGAVNEKLFF. The CDR3 DNA reads TGTGCCGGGCGGGAGGGGGCCGTTAATGAAAAACTGTTTTTT. Based on the CDR3 plus reference TRBV30 and TRBJ1-4, the full variable domain is SQTIHQWPATLVQPVGSPLSLECTVEGTSNPNLYWYRQAAGRGLQLLFYSVGIGQISSEVPQNLSASRPQDRQFILSSKKLLLSDSGFYLCAGREGAVNEKLFFGSGTQLSVL.

In this sample, this clone turned up once. The chain combines TRBV2 with TRBJ2-7; 12 nucleotides agree with TRBD2. Germline CDR1 SNHLY, CDR2 FYNNEI. V was clipped by 10 bases and J by 4 bases; unmatched bases: 8. This CDR3 is built from 14 residues. The CDR3 is CATAGTSGRYEQYF. DNA for the CDR3: TGTGCCACCGCAGGGACTAGCGGGCGATACGAGCAGTACTTC.

The rearrangement uses TRBV7-9 and TRBJ2-5; 8 nucleotides line up with TRBD2. CDR1 SEHNR and CDR2 FQNEAQ come from the germline V gene (reference sequence). The V and J ends lost 1 base and 3 bases, in that order; junction bases with no gene match: 1. This CDR3 has 14 amino acids. The CDR3 region has the DNA TGTGCCAGCAGCTTAGTCGGGAGGGAAGAGACCCAGTACTTC. Translation gives CASSLVGREETQYF. The full variable domain, completed using reference TRBV7-9 and TRBJ2-5, is DTGVSQNPRHKITKRGQNVTFRCDPISEHNRLYWYRQTLGQGPEFLTYFQNEAQLEKSRLLSDRFSAERPKGSFSTLEIQRTEQGDSAMYLCASSLVGREETQYFGPGTRLLVL.

V is TRBV2 and J is TRBJ2-1; 10 bases are shared with TRBD2. Germline V CDR1 and CDR2: SNHLY, FYNNEI. This CDR3 spans 13 amino acids. V lost 10 bases and J lost 6; bases outside the gene matches: 6. Here the CDR3 reads CANLAGGRNEQFF. The CDR3 nucleotides are TGTGCCAACTTAGCGGGAGGTCGCAATGAGCAGTTCTTC. Variable domain in full (rest from reference TRBV2 and TRBJ2-1): EPEVTQTPSHQVTQMGQEVILRCVPISNHLYFYWYRQILGQKVEFLVSFYNNEISEKSEIFDDQFSVERPDGSNFTLKIRSTKLEDSAMYFCANLAGGRNEQFFGPGTRLTVL.

This chain links TRBV7-2 with TRBJ2-1, with a weak D call TRBD1 (6 bases). Germline CDR1 is SGHTA and CDR2 is FQGNSA. The ends were cut back, 0 bases at V and 9 bases at J, with 15 bases in the middle. The length of the CDR3 is 15 residues. The CDR3: CASSLAQTGLGEQFF. The CDR3, as DNA: TGTGCCAGCAGCTTAGCGCAGACAGGACTGGGTGAGCAGTTCTTC. The variable domain in full, with the rest retrieved from reference TRBV7-2 and TRBJ2-1, is GAGVSQSPSNKVTEKGKDVELRCDPISGHTALYWYRQSLGQGLEFLIYFQGNSAPDKSGLPSDRFSAERTGGSVSTLTIQRTQQEDSAVYLCASSLAQTGLGEQFFGPGTRLTVL.

In its sample, this clone was seen once. The chain couples TRBV27 to TRBJ2-1; 12 bases line up with TRBD2. V lost 1 base, J lost 8 bases, and 6 bases stayed unmatched. From germline, CDR1 is MNHEY and CDR2 SMNVEV (reference sequence). The CDR3 runs to 16 residues. The CDR3 coding sequence is TGTGCCAGCAGTTTATATCCTAGCGGGAGGGCCGATGAGCAGTTCTTC. This encodes CASSLYPSGRADEQFF.

This clone was observed once. The sample contains more than one DNA sequence encoding this CDR3. The CDR3 DNA reads as TGTGCCAGCAGCGTAGTGGCGGGGTCCGGGGAGCTGTTTTTT. This codes for CASSVVAGSGELFF. The chain carries TRBV9 and TRBJ2-2, with D tentatively TRBD2 (6 bases). The CDR3 extends over 14 amino acids. Per the germline V gene, CDR1 is SGDLS and CDR2 is YYNGEE. V lost 0 bases and J lost 6, with 9 bases in between.

The gene calls are TRBV19 and TRBJ1-5; 7 positions match TRBD1. The CDR3 has 14 amino acids. Per the germline V gene, CDR1 is LNHDA and CDR2 is SQIVND (reference sequence). The trim removed 10 bases at V and 1 base at J, leaving 7 bases unmatched. CDR3 sequence reads: CATNRGLSNQPQHF. The CDR3 DNA reads TGTGCCACAAACAGGGGTCTCAGCAATCAGCCCCAGCATTTT.

This clone was recorded only once. The chain uses TRBV2 and TRBJ2-5; no reliable D call. The CDR3 consists of 12 residues. V lost 6 bases and J lost 7, with 12 bases in between. Per the germline V gene, CDR1 is SNHLY and CDR2 is FYNNEI. The CDR3 nucleotides are TGTGCCAGCAGGGAGCCCCCGCGGACCCAGTACTTC. Translating gives CASREPPRTQYF.

This rearrangement joins TRBV2 to TRBJ2-5, with 9 bases matching TRBD2. V was pared by 6 bases and J by 5 bases, with 13 bases of the junction left unmatched. Germline values: CDR1 SNHLY, CDR2 FYNNEI. CDR3 length: 16 amino acids. The CDR3 sequence is CASSSGTSWPEETQYF. DNA of the CDR3: TGTGCCAGCAGCTCCGGGACTAGCTGGCCCGAGGAGACCCAGTACTTC.

The CDR3 sequence is CASSSTPGQSPREQYF. DNA of the CDR3: TGTGCCAGCAGTTCCACTCCGGGACAGAGTCCTCGCGAGCAGTACTTC. J is TRBJ2-7 and V is TRBV27; 7 bases are shared with TRBD1. The V gene's germline CDR1 is MNHEY and CDR2 SMNVEV (reference sequence). This CDR3 contains 16 residues. The J segment lost 6 bases and the V segment lost 4 bases, leaving 15 bases of the junction unmatched.

A single count supports this clone. CDR3 region: CASSLGLFEQYF. CDR3 nucleotide sequence: TGTGCCAGCAGTTTGGGACTCTTCGAGCAGTACTTC. This rearrangement joins TRBV28 to TRBJ2-7; a weak D match, TRBD2 (6 bases). Trimming pared 3 bases from V and 6 bases from J, leaving 9 bases between. This CDR3 is 12 amino acids long. The germline V gene has CDR1 MDHEN and CDR2 SYDVKM.

The CDR3 DNA reads TGTGCCAGCAGCCAAGATATAGGGGGCAACTACGAGCAGTACTTC. It encodes CASSQDIGGNYEQYF. The J gene is TRBJ2-7, the V gene TRBV14; 7 nucleotides line up with TRBD1. This CDR3 region has 15 residues. Looked up from germline, CDR1 is SGHDN and CDR2 is FVKESK. V lost 0 bases and J lost 3; bases outside the gene matches: 5. Full variable domain (outside the CDR3, taken from reference TRBV14 and TRBJ2-7): EAGVTQFPSHSVIEKGQTVTLRCDPISGHDNLYWYRRVMGKEIKFLLHFVKESKQDESGMPNNRFLAERTGGTYSTLKVQPAELEDSGVYFCASSQDIGGNYEQYFGPGTRLTVT.

The chain employs TRBV5-5 and TRBJ1-5; D perhaps matches TRBD1 (5 bases). V was clipped by 0 bases and J by 0 bases, with 16 bases between them. The CDR3 runs 18 residues. CDR1 and CDR2 (germline): SGHKS, YYEKEE (reference sequence). This CDR3 reads CASSLVVRALYSNQPQHF. Here the CDR3 DNA reads TGTGCCAGCAGCTTGGTAGTCAGGGCCCTCTATAGCAATCAGCCCCAGCATTTT.

The V call is TRBV7-8, the J call TRBJ2-1, with 9 positions matching TRBD2. Germline values: CDR1 SGHVS, CDR2 FQNEAQ. V lost 2 bases to trimming and J lost 7 bases; unmatched junction nucleotides: 9. The CDR3 has 16 amino acids. CDR3 DNA: TGTGCCAGCAGCTTATCCGCGGGAGGGGTTTGGAATGAGCAGTTCTTC. Translation: CASSLSAGGVWNEQFF.

The V call is TRBV15, the J call TRBJ2-7; 10 bases are shared with TRBD1. Germline CDR1 LNHNV, CDR2 YYDKDF (reference sequence). V was pared by 0 bases and J by 1 base, with 3 bases of the junction left unmatched. The CDR3 is 16 residues long. The CDR3 nucleotides read TGTGCCACCAGCAGAGATCCGGGACAGGGGTCCTACGAGCAGTACTTC. It yields the protein CATSRDPGQGSYEQYF. The full variable domain, completed using reference TRBV15 and TRBJ2-7, is DAMVIQNPRYQVTQFGKPVTLSCSQTLNHNVMYWYQQKSSQAPKLLFHYYDKDFNNEADTPDNFQSRRPNTSFCFLDIRSPGLGDTAMYLCATSRDPGQGSYEQYFGPGTRLTVT.